What follows are 23 T cell receptor beta chains derived from one specimen sequenced in a study of blood T cell repertoires in COVID-19. The method was immunoSEQ multiplex PCR; TCRdb's version includes in-frame clones alone and lacks a portion of them. The sample consists of under 300,000 clones, about nine tenths of them appearing once. The sequenced material came from PBMCs or T cells enriched from blood (not recorded which). Receptor source: a human donor in a cohort exposed to, infected with or recovered from COVID-19 (not recorded which). The donor label of this sample is uncertain.

This chain uses TRBV5-6 with TRBJ1-3; 8 bases are a match to TRBD1. Germline loops: CDR1 SGHDT, CDR2 YYEEEE. Losses at the gene ends were 3 bases for V and 4 bases for J; bases not matched to a gene: 6. The CDR3 totals 15 residues. In nucleotides, the CDR3 is TGTGCCAGCAGCTCCAGGGGGCAGGACGGAAACACCATATATTTT. Translation gives CASSSRGQDGNTIYF.

The chain employs TRBV19 and TRBJ1-2; D gene ambiguous. Germline CDR1 reads LNHDA; CDR2 reads SQIVND (reference sequence). This CDR3 has 13 amino acids. V was clipped by 10 bases and J by 6 bases, with 18 bases between them. The CDR3 DNA reads as TGTGCCACAGCTGATGAGGGCGTGGATGGCTACACCTTC. Protein: CATADEGVDGYTF.

The chain couples TRBV19 to TRBJ1-4, with D possibly TRBD1 on 5 matching bases. CDR3 length: 15 amino acids. V lost 5 bases, J lost 8 bases, and 18 bases lay in between. Germline V gives CDR1 LNHDA, CDR2 SQIVND (reference sequence). For the CDR3, the DNA is TGTGCCAGTAGTGTACAGGAGGGCGCGGAGGAAAAACTGTTTTTT. Protein product: CASSVQEGAEEKLFF.

V and J are TRBV4-2 and TRBJ2-3; 14 positions agree with TRBD2. This CDR3 contains 19 residues. The germline V gene has CDR1 LGHNA and CDR2 YNFKEQ. J lost 6 bases, V lost 1 base, and 12 bases had no gene match. CDR3 nucleotide sequence: TGTGCCAGCAGCCAAGTAGGACTAGCGGGGGGTCGGTTTTGGGATACGCAGTATTTT. Its protein is CASSQVGLAGGRFWDTQYF.

The V gene is TRBV7-8, the J gene TRBJ2-3; the D gene is possibly TRBD2 (6 bases). Germline-derived CDR1 and CDR2 are SGHVS and FQNEAQ. The CDR3 consists of 15 residues. Trimming took 5 bases from V and 1 from J, leaving 13 bases between them. The CDR3 DNA follows: TGTGCCAGCAGCCGAGGGCTAGCGCGCACAGATACGCAGTATTTT. It translates to CASSRGLARTDTQYF.

The CDR3 loop is CASSYSGRVGYEQYF. CDR3 coding DNA: TGTGCCAGCAGTTACTCCGGCAGGGTAGGGTACGAGCAGTACTTC. The chain couples TRBV6-5 to TRBJ2-7; tentative D call: TRBD1 (5 bases). Trimming took off 0 bases at V and 4 bases at J, with 13 bases between the two ends. This CDR3 spans 15 amino acids. Germline CDR1 is MNHEY and CDR2 is SVGAGI.

J is TRBJ1-1 and V is TRBV5-4, with 7 bases identical to TRBD1. Germline CDR1 reads SGHNT; CDR2 reads YYREEE (reference sequence). The CDR3 is 16 amino acids. J was trimmed by 0 bases and V by 3 bases; bases with no gene match: 8. CDR3 nucleotide sequence: TGTGCCAGCAGCTCGCCGGGACAGTTCATGAACACTGAAGCTTTCTTT. It yields the protein CASSSPGQFMNTEAFF.

The rearrangement uses TRBV14 and TRBJ1-1, with D perhaps TRBD1 (5 bases). This CDR3 has 15 amino acids. CDR1 SGHDN and CDR2 FVKESK come from the germline V gene. The V and J ends lost 4 bases and 2 bases respectively, with 14 bases between them. The CDR3 DNA reads as TGTGCCAGCAGCCCCTGGGAGGGGTATAACACTGAAGCTTTCTTT. Protein sequence: CASSPWEGYNTEAFF.

The chain is built from TRBV5-4 and TRBJ1-2; 7 bases map to TRBD1. The germline V gene has CDR1 SGHNT and CDR2 YYREEE (reference sequence). The V segment lost 5 bases and the J segment 4 bases; nucleotides outside the gene matches: 5. This CDR3 contains 13 residues. The CDR3 DNA sequence: TGTGCCAGCAGTCCAGGGGGAGCCTATGGCTACACCTTC. It is translated as CASSPGGAYGYTF.

This sequence joins TRBV27 and TRBJ2-3; 10 nucleotides match TRBD2. V lost 2 bases and J lost 1; bases outside the gene matches: 0. This CDR3 is built from 15 residues. Per germline, CDR1 MNHEY and CDR2 SMNVEV (reference sequence). The chain's CDR3 is CASSLGTSGTDTQYF. In DNA form, the CDR3 reads TGTGCCAGCAGTTTAGGGACTAGCGGCACAGATACGCAGTATTTT.

The J gene is TRBJ2-2, the V gene TRBV24-1; 8 bases align to TRBD2. J gave up 6 bases and V 7 bases, and 3 bases lay outside the gene matches. The CDR3 has 13 residues. Germline values: CDR1 KGHDR, CDR2 SFDVKD. This CDR3 reads CATSRGGPGELFF. CDR3 nucleotides: TGTGCCACCAGCCGCGGGGGGCCCGGGGAGCTGTTTTTT.

This chain links TRBV6-1 with TRBJ1-2; D gene uncertain. This CDR3 has 13 residues. Germline-derived CDR1 and CDR2 are MNHNS and SASEGT. Trimming left V 3 bases short and J 5 bases short, with 10 bases between. CDR3 coding DNA: TGTGCCAGCAGTGACACGCAGGTTTATGGCTACACCTTC. Translating gives CASSDTQVYGYTF.

This chain connects TRBV11-2 to TRBJ1-6; 8 bases agree with TRBD1. CDR1 is SGHAT, CDR2 FQNNGV, per germline. This CDR3 has 16 residues. Trimming at V came to 5 bases and at J to 10 bases, leaving 13 bases not matched to a gene. In DNA form, the CDR3 reads TGTGCCAGCAGCCGTCCGCGGGACAGGCAGAGGTCACCCCTCCACTTT. Protein: CASSRPRDRQRSPLHF.

The chain carries TRBV25-1 and TRBJ1-1; TRBD1 aligns across 7 bases. V lost 2 bases, J lost 2 bases, and 5 bases stayed unmatched. This CDR3 spans 15 amino acids. Per the germline V gene, CDR1 is MGHDK and CDR2 is SYGVNS. CDR3: CASSEGGTVNTEAFF. The CDR3 DNA reads as TGTGCCAGCAGTGAAGGGGGGACAGTTAACACTGAAGCTTTCTTT.

This clone was seen a single time. The rearrangement joins TRBV19 to TRBJ1-5; 7 bases are a match to TRBD1. Per germline, CDR1 LNHDA and CDR2 SQIVND (reference sequence). The CDR3 consists of 13 residues. With 4 bases clipped from V and 5 bases from J, the junction kept 2 bases outside the gene matches. CDR3 DNA sequence: TGTGCCAGTAGTACAGGGGGATATCAGCCCCAGCATTTT. Translation gives CASSTGGYQPQHF.

The rearrangement uses TRBV15 and TRBJ2-2; no clear D. This CDR3 comprises 12 residues. CDR1 and CDR2 (germline): LNHNV, YYDKDF (reference sequence). Between the trimmed V and J ends, which lost 5 bases and 6 bases, there was a span of 7 bases. CDR3 DNA sequence: TGTGCCACCAGCGTTGTATCCGGGGAGCTGTTTTTT. This sequence encodes CATSVVSGELFF.

The J gene is TRBJ2-2, the V gene TRBV10-3, with 9 bases lining up with TRBD2. The CDR3 totals 15 residues. CDR1 and CDR2 from the germline V gene are ENHRY and SYGVKD. V was clipped by 5 bases and J by 5 bases; unmatched bases: 6. CDR3 DNA: TGTGCCATCAGTTATAGCGGGGGAGAGACCGGGGAGCTGTTTTTT. It is translated as CAISYSGGETGELFF.

The gene calls are TRBV27 and TRBJ1-2; D is undetermined. The V end lost 2 bases, the J end lost 5 bases, and 15 bases lay between the germline ends. The CDR3 is 15 amino acids. CDR1 and CDR2 (germline): MNHEY, SMNVEV (reference sequence). For the CDR3, the DNA is TGTGCCAGCAGTTTAGGGAGTGGCTCAAGTTATGGCTACACCTTC. Translated, it gives CASSLGSGSSYGYTF.

The gene calls are TRBV6-1 and TRBJ2-7; 11 positions agree with TRBD2. Losses at the gene ends were 4 bases for V and 0 bases for J; bases not matched to a gene: 5. CDR3 length equals 16 residues. Germline V gene lookup returns CDR1 MNHNS and CDR2 SASEGT. The CDR3 region is CASSGRLAGSSYEQYF. The CDR3, as DNA: TGTGCCAGCAGTGGGCGACTAGCGGGGTCCTCCTACGAGCAGTACTTC.

The gene calls are TRBV2 and TRBJ2-1; D call uncertain. CDR3 length: 16 residues. Germline V gene lookup returns CDR1 SNHLY and CDR2 FYNNEI. V gave up 1 base and J gave up 0 bases, with 10 bases separating them. Written as DNA, the CDR3 is TGTGCCAGCAGTGAAGGAGGTTGGAGCTCCTACAATGAGCAGTTCTTC. It yields the protein CASSEGGWSSYNEQFF.

The CDR3 DNA reads as TGTGCCAGCGCTAGACAGATCCAAGAGACCCAGTACTTC. Its protein product is CASARQIQETQYF. V and J are TRBV7-3 and TRBJ2-5, with D possibly being TRBD1 (5 bases). The CDR3 runs to 13 residues. V shed 8 bases and J shed 1 base, with 11 bases lying between them. CDR1 and CDR2 (germline): SGHTA, FQGTGA.

The gene calls are TRBV5-4 and TRBJ1-2; D gene ambiguous. The CDR3 runs 12 residues. With 0 bases removed from V and 4 bases from J, the gap between germline ends came to 4 bases. Germline V gene data show CDR1 as SGHNT and CDR2 as YYREEE (reference sequence). The CDR3 DNA sequence: TGTGCCAGCAGCTTGGAACTCTATGGCTACACCTTC. It codes for CASSLELYGYTF.

The rearrangement uses TRBV7-3 and TRBJ1-3, with 7 bases fitting TRBD1. The CDR3 has 13 residues. Unmatched junction bases numbered 1, after V lost 2 bases and J lost 6 bases. Germline V CDR1 and CDR2: SGHTA, FQGTGA. CDR3 nucleotide sequence: TGTGCCAGCAGCTTAGACAGGGAAAACACCATATATTTT. Its protein is CASSLDRENTIYF.